The 29 T cell receptor beta chains listed next were all sequenced from one sample in a study of glioma-infiltrating T cells. Using RNA template, CDR3s of TCR alpha and beta were amplified with iRepertoire arm-PCR. TCRdb passed the multiplex PCR reads through MiXCR, listing each CDR3 protein once. The repertoire holds some 100,000 distinct CDR3 sequences, with 25% to 30% as singletons. Specimen: glioma tissue, nonneoplastic brain tissue, or PBMCs (not recorded which). These TCRs come from a human donor with low-grade glioma or glioblastoma, undergoing nonglioma brain surgery, or in good health (not recorded which).

This clonotype was observed a few times. This sequence joins TRBV4-1 and TRBJ2-7, with D possibly being TRBD1 (5 bases). Per germline, CDR1 MGHRA and CDR2 YSYEKL. Trimming shortened V by 5 bases and J by 7 bases, and 9 bases separated the two germline ends. CDR3 length equals 11 residues. The CDR3 DNA sequence: TGCGCCAGCAGCTACCAGGGTGAGCAGTACTTC. Translation: CASSYQGEQYF.

This clonotype was seen only a few times. The junction and the germline gene differ at one end; a read error may be behind it. The rearrangement uses TRBV4-1 and TRBJ1-5; no firm D call. CDR1 and CDR2 from the germline V gene are MGHRA and YSYEKL. This CDR3 contains 15 residues. CDR3 sequence reads: CASSQAMPNTQPQHF. DNA of the CDR3: TGCGCCAGCAGTCAAGCGATGCCCAACACCCAGCCCCAGCATTTT.

This clonotype was seen many times. This chain uses TRBV10-3 with TRBJ2-3, with TRBD1 identical over 9 bases. This CDR3 is 13 amino acids long. Unmatched junction bases numbered 6, after V lost 10 bases and J lost 4 bases. CDR1 ENHRY and CDR2 SYGVKD come from the germline V gene. As DNA, the CDR3 is TGTGCCACCAGGGGACAGGGCCCAGATACGCAGTATTTT. It translates to CATRGQGPDTQYF.

This clonotype turned up a few times. The rearrangement links TRBV12-3 or TRBV12-4 to TRBJ1-4, with 9 bases that match TRBD1. The CDR3 contains 16 residues. V was clipped by 6 bases and J by 7 bases; unmatched bases: 12. For the CDR3, the DNA is TGTGCCAGCAGACGGACAGGGGCCAGCGTTATTGAAAAACTGTTTTTT. Residues: CASRRTGASVIEKLFF.

The rearrangement links TRBV3-1 to TRBJ2-1; the D is unclear. The length of the CDR3 is 13 residues. V was trimmed by 4 bases and J by 6 bases, leaving 10 bases between them. The V gene's germline CDR1 is LGHDT and CDR2 YNNKEL (reference sequence). The CDR3 sequence: CASSLGRGNEQFF. The CDR3 DNA sequence: TGTGCCAGCAGCCTCGGACGAGGCAATGAGCAGTTCTTC.

The chain combines TRBV29-1 with TRBJ2-1; 11 bases agree with TRBD1. This CDR3 has 14 amino acids. The germline CDR1 and CDR2 sequences are SQVTM and ANQGSEA. V dropped 5 bases and J dropped 9; count of bases not matched to a gene: 9. CDR3 protein: CSVTLGQGASEQFF. The CDR3, as DNA: TGCAGCGTTACCCTCGGACAGGGGGCTAGTGAGCAGTTCTTC.

The sample holds many counts of this clonotype. This chain's CDR3 is CATGAFFTSSYNEQFF. CDR3 DNA: TGCGCCACCGGTGCGTTTTTCACTTCCTCCTACAATGAGCAGTTCTTC. V usage is TRBV4-1 and J usage is TRBJ2-1, with D unresolved. The CDR3 length is 16 residues. V was shortened by 10 bases and J by 0 bases, with 19 bases between the two germline ends. CDR1 is MGHRA, CDR2 YSYEKL, per germline.

This clonotype was recorded at least ten times. The chain combines TRBV4-1 with TRBJ2-7, with 9 nucleotides matching TRBD1. Per germline, CDR1 MGHRA and CDR2 YSYEKL. After removal of 1 base from V and 6 bases from J, the junction contained 7 bases not matched to a gene. The CDR3 covers 15 residues. DNA for the CDR3: TGCGCCAGCAGCCAAGCGTACAGGGGGCGAAGCGAGCAGTACTTC. This sequence encodes CASSQAYRGRSEQYF.

In this sample, this clonotype turned up many times. This sequence joins TRBV11-3 and TRBJ2-3; 8 bases fit TRBD2. From germline, CDR1 is SGHNT and CDR2 YENEEA. The CDR3 covers 16 residues. V lost 5 bases, J lost 0 bases, and 7 bases stayed unmatched. The CDR3 coding sequence is TGTGCCAGCAGCCAAAGCGGGAGCCTGAGCACAGATACGCAGTATTTT. This codes for CASSQSGSLSTDTQYF.

This clonotype was recorded many times. The chain couples TRBV7-2 to TRBJ1-1, with a tentative D call TRBD1 (6 bases). CDR1 and CDR2 (germline): SGHTA, FQGNSA. The CDR3 is made up of 14 amino acids. The V gene lost 5 bases and the J gene lost 1 base, with 11 bases spanning the gap. The CDR3 is CASSPSRGNTEAFF. CDR3 nucleotide sequence: TGTGCCAGCAGCCCCAGCAGGGGGAACACTGAAGCTTTCTTT.

In this sample, this clonotype turned up many times. The chain joins TRBV28 to TRBJ2-1; 10 bases match TRBD2. V was clipped by 5 bases and J by 4 bases; unmatched bases: 5. The V gene's germline CDR1 is MDHEN and CDR2 SYDVKM. The CDR3 is 15 amino acids. The DNA of the CDR3 is TGTGCCAGCAGTCAGGGACTAGCGCTTTACAATGAGCAGTTCTTC. Its translation is CASSQGLALYNEQFF.

The table lists this clonotype with a count of one. The CDR3 does not end in the conserved phenylalanine or tryptophan, so this is likely a read error. This chain links TRBV20-1 with TRBJ1-1; D remains ambiguous. The V gene lost 3 bases and the J gene lost 7 bases, with 9 bases spanning the gap. The CDR3 runs 11 residues. Germline-derived CDR1 and CDR2 are DFQATT and SNEGSKA (reference sequence). The CDR3 bases are TGCAGTGCTAGGGACCGCGGTGAAGCTTTCCTC. Its protein product is CSARDRGEAFL.

There are many counts of this clonotype. The rearrangement joins TRBV12-3 or TRBV12-4 to TRBJ1-1; D not resolved. This CDR3 contains 13 residues. Deletions cut 3 bases from V and 1 base from J, with 6 bases between. CDR3 region: CASSLRPNTEAFF. DNA of the CDR3: TGTGCCAGCAGTTTGCGGCCGAACACTGAAGCTTTCTTT.

The rearrangement joins TRBV6-2 or TRBV6-3 to TRBJ2-1; D possibly corresponds to TRBD1 (5 bases). This CDR3 comprises 13 residues. Germline CDR1 and CDR2: MNHEY and SVGEGT. The V end lost 2 bases, the J end lost 8 bases, and 10 bases lay between the germline ends. In DNA form, the CDR3 reads TGTGCCAGCAGTTACCAGGGTTCCGATGAGCAGTTCTTC. Its protein is CASSYQGSDEQFF.

As for this clonotype: A single base separates this from a much larger clone, so it may be a read error. V gene TRBV7-9 combines with J gene TRBJ1-5; 7 bases line up with TRBD1. CDR3 length: 14 amino acids. Unmatched junction bases numbered 9, after V lost 7 bases and J lost 6 bases. In germline, CDR1 is SEHNR, CDR2 FQNEAQ (reference sequence). CDR3 sequence reads: CASIPPGQFQPQHF. The CDR3 region has the DNA TGTGCCAGCATCCCCCCGGGACAGTTTCAGCCCCAGCATTTT.

This clonotype was counted ten times or more. This sequence joins TRBV29-1 and TRBJ1-2; 7 nucleotides line up with TRBD1. With 5 bases clipped from V and 6 bases from J, the junction kept 6 bases outside the gene matches. The CDR3 runs to 12 residues. Germline V CDR1 and CDR2: SQVTM, ANQGSEA. This CDR3 is CSVLTGVNGYTF. DNA of the CDR3: TGCAGCGTTTTAACAGGGGTAAATGGCTACACCTTC.

This clonotype was recorded at least ten times. This chain links TRBV15 with TRBJ2-2; 9 bases are shared with TRBD2. Germline CDR1 and CDR2: LNHNV and YYDKDF (reference sequence). This CDR3 has 15 amino acids. The V and J ends lost 0 bases and 6 bases, in that order; junction bases with no gene match: 2. This chain's CDR3 is CATSRDIAGAGELFF. DNA of the CDR3: TGTGCCACCAGCAGAGATATAGCGGGAGCCGGGGAGCTGTTTTTT. Filled out from reference TRBV15 and TRBJ2-2, the complete variable domain reads DAMVIQNPRYQVTQFGKPVTLSCSQTLNHNVMYWYQQKSSQAPKLLFHYYDKDFNNEADTPDNFQSRRPNTSFCFLDIRSPGLGDTAMYLCATSRDIAGAGELFFGEGSRLTVL.

This clonotype was observed at least ten times. The rearrangement joins TRBV18 to TRBJ2-3; D possibly uses TRBD1 or TRBD2 (5 bases each). V dropped 2 bases and J dropped 0 bases, with 15 bases sitting between them. CDR1 is KGHSH, CDR2 LQKENI, per germline. The CDR3 loop spans 17 amino acids. CDR3 sequence reads: CASSPRLGTSSTDTQYF. CDR3 sequence (DNA): TGTGCCAGCTCACCAAGGCTCGGGACCAGTAGCACAGATACGCAGTATTTT.

This clonotype was observed many times. The chain carries TRBV29-1 and TRBJ1-1, with D possibly matching TRBD1 (5 bases). From germline, CDR1 is SQVTM and CDR2 ANQGSEA. CDR3 length equals 11 residues. Trimming took 3 bases from V and 6 from J, leaving 8 bases between them. The CDR3 spells CSVEAGPEAFF. The DNA for the CDR3 is TGCAGCGTTGAGGCAGGGCCTGAAGCTTTCTTT.

This clonotype was observed many times. The chain couples TRBV28 to TRBJ1-5; no reliable D call. Germline V CDR1 and CDR2: MDHEN, SYDVKM. The CDR3 covers 13 residues. V dropped 6 bases and J dropped 4 bases, with 10 bases sitting between them. The chain's CDR3 is CASSPVPNQPQHF. The CDR3 DNA reads as TGTGCCAGCAGCCCGGTCCCGAATCAGCCCCAGCATTTT.

Many counts were recorded for this clonotype. The DNA of the CDR3 is TGCGCCAGCAGCCAACCTAGGGCTAGCGGGAGTGGAGAGCAGTTCTTC. Protein: CASSQPRASGSGEQFF. This rearrangement joins TRBV4-1 to TRBJ2-1, with 10 bases fitting TRBD2. Looked up from germline, CDR1 is MGHRA and CDR2 is YSYEKL. This CDR3 contains 16 residues. Losses at the gene ends were 2 bases for V and 10 bases for J; bases not matched to a gene: 11.

This clonotype appeared a few times. This chain uses TRBV4-1 with TRBJ2-1; 11 nucleotides agree with TRBD2. V lost 4 bases to trimming and J lost 9 bases; unmatched junction nucleotides: 11. Germline lookup yields CDR1 MGHRA and CDR2 YSYEKL. The CDR3 extends over 16 amino acids. CDR3 amino acids: CASSREIAGGGGEQFF. The CDR3 region has the DNA TGCGCCAGCAGCCGGGAAATAGCGGGAGGGGGGGGTGAGCAGTTCTTC.

In nucleotides, the CDR3 is TGCAGCTTAGAGGGACTCAACTCAGATACGCAGTATTTT. This translates into CSLEGLNSDTQYF. J is TRBJ2-3 and V is TRBV29-1; TRBD2 might be the D (6 bases). Germline CDR1 reads SQVTM; CDR2 reads ANQGSEA. The CDR3 extends over 13 amino acids. V was clipped by 8 bases and J by 4 bases, with 16 bases between them.

This clonotype has at least ten counts. The chain employs TRBV6-2 or TRBV6-3 and TRBJ2-1; possible D gene TRBD2, 6 bases. V dropped 4 bases and J dropped 2 bases, with 12 bases sitting between them. Germline V lookup: CDR1 MNHEY, CDR2 SVGEGT. The CDR3 is 15 residues long. The CDR3: CASSSAGTPYNEQFF. In nucleotides, the CDR3 is TGTGCCAGCAGTTCTGCGGGGACTCCCTACAATGAGCAGTTCTTC.

Note on this clonotype: A much larger clone differs by one base, so this may be a read error. The chain carries TRBV20-1 and TRBJ2-3; unclear D gene. The CDR3 is 14 amino acids. CDR1 and CDR2 from the germline V gene are DFQATT and SNEGSKA (reference sequence). CDR3 residues: CSASLQTGTDAQYF. The CDR3 nucleotides read TGCAGTGCTAGTTTACAGACTGGCACAGATGCGCAGTATTTT.

The rearrangement links TRBV5-1 to TRBJ2-2; D not certain. Germline CDR1 SGHRS, CDR2 YFSETQ. The CDR3 has 16 amino acids. The V and J ends lost 5 bases and 3 bases respectively, with 17 bases between them. The CDR3 nucleotides are TGCGCCAGCAGACTTGACCTCGGAGTCGACACCGGGGAGCTGTTTTTT. It is translated as CASRLDLGVDTGELFF.

At least ten counts were recorded for this clonotype. The chain has TRBV7-2 and TRBJ1-5; the D gene is possibly TRBD1 (6 bases). Looked up from germline, CDR1 is SGHTA and CDR2 is FQGNSA. This CDR3 comprises 18 residues. The V end was cut by 5 bases, the J end by 3 bases, with 23 bases between. Here the CDR3 DNA reads TGTGCCAGCAGCAAGACATCGACCGACAGGTTAATCAATCAGCCCCAGCATTTT. This translates into CASSKTSTDRLINQPQHF.

This clonotype showed up many times. The J gene is TRBJ2-7, the V gene TRBV28; D possibly corresponds to TRBD1 (6 bases). V was shortened by 7 bases and J by 3 bases, with 13 bases between the two germline ends. CDR1 and CDR2 (germline): MDHEN, SYDVKM. The CDR3 length is 13 residues. In DNA form, the CDR3 reads TGTGCCAGCACCACAAGAGGGGGCTACGAGCAGTACTTC. It encodes CASTTRGGYEQYF.

On this clonotype itself: A clone one base away is much larger, so this may be a read error. The chain recombines TRBV2 with TRBJ2-3; no firm D call. CDR1 SNHLY and CDR2 FYNNEI come from the germline V gene. This CDR3 spans 15 amino acids. CDR3 nucleotide sequence: TGTGCCGGCAGTGAAGCGTTGGTACCCACAGATACGCAGTATTTT. It codes for CAGSEALVPTDTQYF.